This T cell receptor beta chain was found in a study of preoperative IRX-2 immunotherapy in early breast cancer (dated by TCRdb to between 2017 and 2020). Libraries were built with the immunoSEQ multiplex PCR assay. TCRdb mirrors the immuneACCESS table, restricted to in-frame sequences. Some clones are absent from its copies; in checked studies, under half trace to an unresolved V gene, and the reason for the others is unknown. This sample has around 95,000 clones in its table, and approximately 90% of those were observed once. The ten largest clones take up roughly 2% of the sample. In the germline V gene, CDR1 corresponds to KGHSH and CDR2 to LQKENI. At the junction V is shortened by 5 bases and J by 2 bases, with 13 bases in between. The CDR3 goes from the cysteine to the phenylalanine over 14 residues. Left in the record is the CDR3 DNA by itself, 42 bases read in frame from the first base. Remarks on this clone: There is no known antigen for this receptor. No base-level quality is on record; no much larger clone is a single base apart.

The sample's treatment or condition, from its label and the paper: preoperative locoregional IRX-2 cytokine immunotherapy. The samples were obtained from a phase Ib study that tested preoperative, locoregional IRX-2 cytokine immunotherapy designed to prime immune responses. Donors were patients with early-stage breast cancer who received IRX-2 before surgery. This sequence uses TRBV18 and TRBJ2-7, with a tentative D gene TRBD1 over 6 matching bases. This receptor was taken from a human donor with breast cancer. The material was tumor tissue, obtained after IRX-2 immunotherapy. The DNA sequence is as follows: TGTGCCAGCTCAAGGGACACCAACCCCTACGAGCAGTACTTC. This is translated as CASSRDTNPYEQYF.